This T cell receptor (beta chain) was retrieved from a study of cytomegalovirus exposure and HLA in healthy donors. Broader study findings: There were reportedly fewer N-insertions in an Asian-associated ancestry cluster than the roughly 610-donor mean, in a later analysis. More clonal expansion characterized HLA-associated TCR beta chains than equally common others in a later analysis.

PCR employed 60 Vbeta and 13 Jbeta primers. Method: immunoSEQ multiplex PCR; TCRdb's copy keeps in-frame clones and lacks some. Altogether some 180,000 clones are present, around 83% being singletons, with the ten largest covering 1.7%. Losses at the gene ends were 3 bases for V and 5 bases for J; bases not matched to a gene: 6. The CDR3 spans 14 residues. The germline gives CDR1 MDHEN, CDR2 SYDVKM. Concerning this clone: Its antigen is not known.

J is TRBJ2-5 and V is TRBV28, with 7 bases identical to TRBD1. The material sequenced was PBMCs. The sequence was collected from a woman aged 18-29 years in good health and CMV-seronegative. The CDR3 loop reads CASSFPDRTETQYF. The DNA of the CDR3 is TGTGCCAGCAGTTTCCCGGACAGGACCGAGACCCAGTACTTC.